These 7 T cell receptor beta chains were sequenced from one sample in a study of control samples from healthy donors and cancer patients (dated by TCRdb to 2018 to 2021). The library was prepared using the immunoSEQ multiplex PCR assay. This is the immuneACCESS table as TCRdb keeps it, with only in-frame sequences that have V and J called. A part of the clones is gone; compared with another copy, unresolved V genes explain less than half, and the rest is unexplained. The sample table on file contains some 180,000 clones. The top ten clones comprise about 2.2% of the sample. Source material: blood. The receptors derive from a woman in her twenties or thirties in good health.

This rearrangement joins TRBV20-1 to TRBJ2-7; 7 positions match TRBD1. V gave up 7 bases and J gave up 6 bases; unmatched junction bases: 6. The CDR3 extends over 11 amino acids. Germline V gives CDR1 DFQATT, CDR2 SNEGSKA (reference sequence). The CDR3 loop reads CSEVQGSEQYF. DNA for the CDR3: TGCAGTGAGGTACAGGGGTCCGAGCAGTACTTC.

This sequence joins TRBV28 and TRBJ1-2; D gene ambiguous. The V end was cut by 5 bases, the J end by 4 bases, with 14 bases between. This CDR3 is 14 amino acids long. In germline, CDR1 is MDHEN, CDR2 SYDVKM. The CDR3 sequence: CASSRINGFYGYTF. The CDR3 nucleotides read TGTGCCAGCAGTCGTATTAATGGATTCTATGGCTACACCTTC.

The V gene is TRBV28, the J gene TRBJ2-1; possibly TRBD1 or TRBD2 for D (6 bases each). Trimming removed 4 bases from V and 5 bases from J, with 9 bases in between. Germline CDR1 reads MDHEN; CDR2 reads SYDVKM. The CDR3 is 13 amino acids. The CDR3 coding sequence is TGTGCCAGCAGTTCGGGGGCGAACAATGAGCAGTTCTTC. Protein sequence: CASSSGANNEQFF.

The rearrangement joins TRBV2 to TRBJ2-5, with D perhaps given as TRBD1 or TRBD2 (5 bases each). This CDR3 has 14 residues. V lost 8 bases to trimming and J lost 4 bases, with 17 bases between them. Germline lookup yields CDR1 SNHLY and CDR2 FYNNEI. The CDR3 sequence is CASQSGRGLETQYF. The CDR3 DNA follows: TGTGCCAGCCAATCGGGACGGGGTCTAGAGACCCAGTACTTC.

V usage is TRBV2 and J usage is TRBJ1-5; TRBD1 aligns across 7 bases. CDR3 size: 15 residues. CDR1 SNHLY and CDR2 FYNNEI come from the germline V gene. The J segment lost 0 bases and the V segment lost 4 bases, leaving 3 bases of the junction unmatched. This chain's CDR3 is CASSAGQFSNQPQHF. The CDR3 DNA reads TGTGCCAGCAGTGCGGGACAGTTTAGCAATCAGCCCCAGCATTTT.

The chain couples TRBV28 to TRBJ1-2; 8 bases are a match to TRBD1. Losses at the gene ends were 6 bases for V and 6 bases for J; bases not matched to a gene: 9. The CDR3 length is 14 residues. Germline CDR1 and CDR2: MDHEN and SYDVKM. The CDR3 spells CASSPFQGADGYTF. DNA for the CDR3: TGTGCCAGCAGCCCTTTCCAGGGGGCGGATGGCTACACCTTC.

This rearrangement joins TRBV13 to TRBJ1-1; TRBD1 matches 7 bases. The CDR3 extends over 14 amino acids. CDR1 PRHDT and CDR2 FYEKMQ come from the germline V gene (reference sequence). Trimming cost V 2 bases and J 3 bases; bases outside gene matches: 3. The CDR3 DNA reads TGTGCCAGCAGCTTAAACAGGGGAGACACTGAAGCTTTCTTT. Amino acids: CASSLNRGDTEAFF.